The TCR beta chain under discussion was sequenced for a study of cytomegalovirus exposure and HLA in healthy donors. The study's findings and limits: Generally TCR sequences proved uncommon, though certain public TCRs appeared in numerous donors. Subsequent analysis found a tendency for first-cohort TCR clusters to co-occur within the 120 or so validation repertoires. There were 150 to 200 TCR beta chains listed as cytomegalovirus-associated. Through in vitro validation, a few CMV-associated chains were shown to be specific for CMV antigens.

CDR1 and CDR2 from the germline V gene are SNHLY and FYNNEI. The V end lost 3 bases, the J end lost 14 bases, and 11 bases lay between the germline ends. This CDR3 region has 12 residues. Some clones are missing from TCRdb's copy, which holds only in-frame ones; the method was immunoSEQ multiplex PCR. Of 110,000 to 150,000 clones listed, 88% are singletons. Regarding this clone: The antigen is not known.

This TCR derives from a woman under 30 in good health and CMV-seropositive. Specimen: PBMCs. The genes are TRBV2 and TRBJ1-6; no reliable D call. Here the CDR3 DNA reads TGTGCCAGCAGTGAGGGTGACTTTACCCTCCACTTT. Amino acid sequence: CASSEGDFTLHF.